This T cell receptor (beta chain) comes out of a study of cytomegalovirus exposure and HLA in healthy donors. CDR3 size: 17 residues. V gave up 3 bases and J gave up 7 bases; unmatched junction bases: 10. Germline V gene data show CDR1 as ENHRY and CDR2 as SYGVKD. The PCR made use of 60 Vbeta and 13 Jbeta primers. The repertoire was sequenced with immunoSEQ multiplex PCR; TCRdb's copy has only in-frame clones and lacks some. This listing includes approximately 110,000 clones. A note on this clone: Its specificity is not known.

The study's findings and limits: It was confirmed in vitro that a few of the CMV-associated chains were specific for CMV antigens.

The sequenced sample consisted of PBMCs. The TCR sequence derives from a man aged 35-49 years in good health and CMV-seronegative. This sequence joins TRBV10-3 and TRBJ2-2; TRBD2 matches 11 bases. CDR3 coding DNA: TGTGCCATCAGTGACCGTAGCGGGAGGGCCCTCGGCGGGGAGCTGTTTTTT. Protein: CAISDRSGRALGGELFF.